Listed below are T cell receptor beta chains from one sample, sequenced in a study of vaccination and CD4 T cells after COVID-19. Which antigens these TCRs recognize remains unknown. A single record per CDR3 protein comes from TCRdb applying MiXCR to the PCR reads. The profile shows about 7,300 distinct CDR3 sequences, around 70% of them singletons. The sequencing input was CD4+ T cells from blood, cultured in vitro. These receptors were taken from a human donor in good health. The CDR3 runs from the conserved cysteine through the conserved F or W. The D gene is left open where the match is weak. Clone size is not always given. Where it is, it says once, few, many or a class for expanded clones.

j_call | clone_size | d_call | v_call | cdr3_aa | cdr3_nt
TRBJ2-3 | . | TRBD2 | TRBV2 | CASSGTSGGTDTQYF | TGTGCCAGCAGTGGAACTAGCGGGGGCACAGATACGCAGTATTTT
TRBJ1-2 | . | TRBD1 | TRBV10-3 | CAIRSRGAYGYTF | TGTGCCATCCGATCCAGGGGGGCCTATGGCTACACCTTC
TRBJ1-5 | . | . | TRBV28 | CASRGFSNQPQHF | TGTGCCAGCAGGGGGTTTAGCAATCAGCCCCAGCATTTT
TRBJ2-5 | . | TRBD2 | TRBV7-2 | CASIKERGGQLDQETQYF | TGTGCCAGCATCAAAGAGCGGGGGGGGCAGCTAGATCAAGAGACCCAGTACTTC
TRBJ2-5 | . | . | TRBV20-1 | CSASATAGETQYF | TGCAGTGCTAGCGCGACGGCGGGAGAGACCCAGTACTTC
TRBJ1-3 | . | . | TRBV29-1 | CSVLGNTIYF | TGCAGCGTCCTTGGAAACACCATATATTTT
TRBJ2-7 | . | . | TRBV7-2 | CASSLSPPYEQYF | TGTGCCAGCAGCCTATCACCGCCCTACGAGCAGTACTTC
TRBJ2-7 | . | . | TRBV2 | CASSEGGISSYEQYF | TGTGCCAGCAGTGAAGGCGGGATAAGCTCCTACGAGCAGTACTTC
TRBJ1-5 | . | TRBD1 | TRBV6-1 | CASNPRGGGDSNQPQHF | TGTGCCAGCAATCCGCGGGGGGGGGGGGACAGTAATCAGCCCCAGCATTTT
TRBJ2-1 | . | TRBD2 | TRBV7-9 | CASSLEGTRETYNEQFF | TGTGCCAGCAGCTTAGAGGGGACTAGGGAGACCTACAATGAGCAGTTCTTC
TRBJ1-5 | . | . | TRBV20-1 | CSAQDRGGSHGQPQHF | TGCAGTGCTCAAGACCGGGGCGGCTCCCATGGACAGCCCCAGCATTTT
TRBJ1-5 | . | . | TRBV2 | CASSELTKGQPQHF | TGTGCCAGCAGTGAACTTACAAAGGGGCAGCCCCAGCATTTT
TRBJ2-7 | . | . | TRBV12-3/TRBV12-4 | CASSLVQGNEQYF | TGTGCCAGCAGTTTAGTTCAGGGAAACGAGCAGTACTTC
TRBJ2-2 | . | TRBD1 | TRBV2 | CASSGTGGGTGELFF | TGTGCCAGCAGTGGGACAGGGGGAGGCACCGGGGAGCTGTTTTTT
TRBJ1-2 | . | TRBD1 | TRBV15 | CATSRAPETGFRGYTF | TGTGCCACCAGCAGAGCACCCGAGACAGGGTTTCGAGGCTACACCTTC
TRBJ2-5 | once | . | TRBV6-2/TRBV6-3 | CASSFFGGGWETQYF | TGTGCCAGCAGTTTTTTTGGAGGGGGTTGGGAGACCCAGTACTTC
TRBJ2-1 | . | . | TRBV7-8 | CASSFRGEQFF | TGTGCCAGCAGCTTTCGGGGTGAGCAGTTCTTC
TRBJ1-2 | few | . | TRBV29-1 | CSVEPLTGKGYTF | TGCAGCGTTGAGCCCCTTACAGGGAAGGGCTACACCTTC
TRBJ1-6 | few | TRBD1 | TRBV7-6 | CASGQGSNSPLHF | TGTGCCAGCGGACAGGGCTCAAATTCACCCCTCCACTTT
TRBJ2-7 | . | TRBD1 | TRBV6-1 | CASTPKPGTASYEQYF | TGTGCCAGCACGCCGAAGCCCGGGACAGCCTCCTACGAGCAGTACTTC
TRBJ1-2 | once | . | TRBV9 | CASSPLSDSLYGYTF | TGTGCCAGCAGCCCCTTATCGGACAGCCTCTATGGCTACACCTTC
TRBJ2-5 | . | . | TRBV19 | CASSIEPGLETQYF | TGTGCCAGTAGTATAGAACCAGGGCTGGAGACCCAGTACTTC
TRBJ2-6 | . | TRBD2 | TRBV20-1 | CSALWTSGRIGGANVLTF | TGCAGTGCTCTTTGGACTAGCGGGAGAATTGGGGGGGCCAACGTCCTGACTTTC
TRBJ2-2 | few | . | TRBV20-1 | CSASYRDTGELFF | TGCAGTGCGTCCTACAGGGACACCGGGGAGCTGTTTTTT
TRBJ2-1 | . | TRBD2 | TRBV6-5 | CASSLAPGLAFSSYNEQFF | TGTGCCAGCAGTTTGGCCCCGGGACTAGCGTTTAGCTCCTACAATGAGCAGTTCTTC
TRBJ1-1 | once | . | TRBV27 | CASSLGGHRNTEAFF | TGTGCCAGCAGTTTAGGTGGACACAGGAACACTGAAGCTTTCTTT
TRBJ1-5 | . | TRBD1 | TRBV30 | CAWSVQRQGANQPQHF | TGTGCCTGGAGTGTACAAAGGCAGGGGGCGAATCAGCCCCAGCATTTT
TRBJ1-2 | few | . | TRBV6-5 | CASSYHGQIYSYTF | TGTGCCAGCAGTTACCACGGACAAATATATAGCTACACCTTC
TRBJ1-6 | few | TRBD1 | TRBV6-5 | CASSYAGTGAQVALHF | TGTGCCAGCAGTTACGCCGGGACAGGGGCTCAGGTGGCCCTCCACTTT
TRBJ1-6 | . | TRBD1 | TRBV7-2 | CASSPIPGQGNSPLHF | TGTGCCAGCAGCCCTATTCCGGGACAGGGGAATTCACCCCTCCACTTT
TRBJ1-5 | . | . | TRBV20-1 | CSADGTQGFNQPQHF | TGCAGTGCTGACGGGACGCAGGGCTTCAATCAGCCCCAGCATTTT
TRBJ1-1 | few | . | TRBV27 | CASTDRFMNTEAFF | TGTGCCAGCACAGACAGGTTTATGAACACTGAAGCTTTCTTT
TRBJ2-1 | . | TRBD2 | TRBV25-1 | CASSSEGAAGGPRQFF | TGTGCCAGCAGTTCCGAGGGGGCAGCGGGAGGCCCCCGGCAGTTCTTC
TRBJ2-5 | . | TRBD2 | TRBV6-2/TRBV6-3 | CASRRKTSQSPQETQYF | TGTGCCAGCAGACGCAAGACTAGCCAATCCCCCCAAGAGACCCAGTACTTC
TRBJ1-2 | . | . | TRBV6-1 | CASSEEWGPYGYTF | TGTGCCAGCAGTGAAGAATGGGGACCTTACGGCTACACCTTC
TRBJ1-2 | . | TRBD1 | TRBV7-8 | CASSRTGELYGYTF | TGTGCCAGCAGCCGGACAGGCGAGCTCTATGGCTACACCTTC
TRBJ1-4 | . | . | TRBV6-1 | CASTNFAGEKLFF | TGTGCCAGCACCAACTTTGCCGGCGAAAAACTGTTTTTT
TRBJ2-5 | . | TRBD2 | TRBV20-1 | CSAHGVTSGSETQYF | TGCAGTGCTCATGGGGTGACTAGCGGGAGTGAGACCCAGTACTTC
TRBJ1-1 | . | TRBD1 | TRBV11-1 | CASSLLRQGNTEAFF | TGTGCCAGCAGCTTACTGCGACAGGGGAACACTGAAGCTTTCTTT
TRBJ1-6 | . | . | TRBV12-3/TRBV12-4 | CASSLTGPNSPLHF | TGTGCCAGCAGTTTAACAGGGCCAAATTCACCCCTCCACTTT
TRBJ2-3 | . | . | TRBV10-1 | CASSRGSSTDTQYF | TGCGCCAGCAGTCGGGGGTCCAGCACAGATACGCAGTATTTT
TRBJ2-3 | . | TRBD2 | TRBV20-1 | CSASFGAGSSTDTQYF | TGCAGTGCTAGCTTCGGAGCGGGGTCTAGTACAGATACGCAGTATTTT
TRBJ2-3 | . | . | TRBV7-2 | CASSLEDTQYF | TGTGCCAGCAGCCTGGAGGATACGCAGTATTTT
TRBJ2-1 | . | TRBD2 | TRBV7-2 | CASSVPTGLANEQFF | TGTGCCAGCAGCGTACCAACGGGACTAGCAAATGAGCAGTTCTTC
TRBJ1-2 | few | TRBD1 | TRBV7-2 | CASSRDRVGYGYTF | TGTGCCAGCAGTCGGGACAGGGTGGGCTATGGCTACACCTTC
TRBJ2-4 | few | . | TRBV7-2 | CASSEGQPNIQYF | TGTGCCAGCAGCGAAGGACAGCCAAACATTCAGTACTTC
TRBJ1-2 | . | . | TRBV10-3 | CAISEGEGSRQYGYTF | TGTGCCATCAGTGAGGGTGAAGGATCAAGGCAATATGGCTACACCTTC
TRBJ2-7 | once | TRBD2 | TRBV6-1 | CASSQLAGSYEQYF | TGTGCCAGCAGCCAACTAGCGGGCTCCTACGAGCAGTACTTC
TRBJ2-3 | . | TRBD2 | TRBV6-2/TRBV6-3 | CASSYSFAGTSLAGTQYF | TGTGCCAGCAGTTACTCTTTCGCCGGGACTAGCCTGGCAGGGACGCAGTATTTT
TRBJ1-5 | few | TRBD1 | TRBV19 | CASTGTGFNQPQHF | TGTGCCAGTACAGGGACAGGGTTCAATCAGCCCCAGCATTTT
TRBJ1-2 | . | . | TRBV19 | CASSMDRNYGYTF | TGTGCCAGTAGTATGGACAGAAACTATGGCTACACCTTC
TRBJ2-7 | . | TRBD2 | TRBV20-1 | CSVSARAGTGEQYF | TGCAGTGTCTCAGCTCGAGCGGGGACTGGCGAGCAGTACTTC
TRBJ1-6 | . | TRBD1 | TRBV6-1 | CAIRGTGADNSPLHF | TGTGCCATCCGCGGGACAGGGGCAGATAATTCACCCCTCCACTTT